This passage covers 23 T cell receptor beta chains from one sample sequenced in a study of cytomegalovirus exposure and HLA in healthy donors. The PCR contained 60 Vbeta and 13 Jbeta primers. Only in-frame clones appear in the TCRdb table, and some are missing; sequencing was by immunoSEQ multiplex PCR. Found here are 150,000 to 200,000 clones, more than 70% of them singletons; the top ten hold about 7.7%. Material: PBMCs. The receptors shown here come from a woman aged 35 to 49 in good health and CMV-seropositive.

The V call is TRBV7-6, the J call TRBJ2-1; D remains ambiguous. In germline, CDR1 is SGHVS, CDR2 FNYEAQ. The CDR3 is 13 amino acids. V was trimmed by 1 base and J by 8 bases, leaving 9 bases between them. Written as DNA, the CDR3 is TGTGCCAGCAGCTTAGTACCCCGCGATGAGCAGTTCTTC. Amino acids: CASSLVPRDEQFF.

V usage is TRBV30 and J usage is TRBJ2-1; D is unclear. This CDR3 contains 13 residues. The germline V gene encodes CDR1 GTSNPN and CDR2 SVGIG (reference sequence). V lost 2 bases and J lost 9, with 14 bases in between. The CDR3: CAWSPLAPLEQFF. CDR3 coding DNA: TGTGCCTGGAGTCCGCTGGCCCCGCTTGAGCAGTTCTTC.

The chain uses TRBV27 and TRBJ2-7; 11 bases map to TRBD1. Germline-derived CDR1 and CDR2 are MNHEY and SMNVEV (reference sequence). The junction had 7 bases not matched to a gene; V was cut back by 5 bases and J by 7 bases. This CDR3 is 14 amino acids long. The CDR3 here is CASSPRTGGREQYF. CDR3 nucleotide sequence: TGTGCCAGCAGTCCACGGACAGGGGGCAGGGAGCAGTACTTC.

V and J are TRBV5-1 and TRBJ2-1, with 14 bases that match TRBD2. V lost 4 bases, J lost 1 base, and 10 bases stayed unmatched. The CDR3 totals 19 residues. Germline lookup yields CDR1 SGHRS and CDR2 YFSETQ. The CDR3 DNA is TGCGCCAGCAGCCCTCGGGGGACTAGCGGGAGCGGATCCTACAATGAGCAGTTCTTC. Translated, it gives CASSPRGTSGSGSYNEQFF. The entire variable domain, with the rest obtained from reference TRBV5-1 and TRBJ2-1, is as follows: KAGVTQTPRYLIKTRGQQVTLSCSPISGHRSVSWYQQTPGQGLQFLFEYFSETQRNKGNFPGRFSGRQFSNSRSEMNVSTLELGDSALYLCASSPRGTSGSGSYNEQFFGPGTRLTVL.

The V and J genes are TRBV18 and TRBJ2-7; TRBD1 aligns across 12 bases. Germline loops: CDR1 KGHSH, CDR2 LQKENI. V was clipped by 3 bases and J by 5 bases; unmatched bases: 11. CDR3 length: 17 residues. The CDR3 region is CASSPNSLGTGGHEQYF. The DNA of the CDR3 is TGTGCCAGCTCACCGAACTCTTTGGGGACAGGGGGCCACGAGCAGTACTTC.

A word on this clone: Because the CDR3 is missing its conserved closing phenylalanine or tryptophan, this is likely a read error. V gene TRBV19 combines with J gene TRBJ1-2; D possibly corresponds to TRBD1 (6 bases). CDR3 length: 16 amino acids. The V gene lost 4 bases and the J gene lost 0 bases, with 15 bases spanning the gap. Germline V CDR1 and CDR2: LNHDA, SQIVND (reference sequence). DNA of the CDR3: TGTGCCAGTAGTAGCCCGGGACATTCGCCTAACTATGGCTACACCCTC. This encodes CASSSPGHSPNYGYTL.

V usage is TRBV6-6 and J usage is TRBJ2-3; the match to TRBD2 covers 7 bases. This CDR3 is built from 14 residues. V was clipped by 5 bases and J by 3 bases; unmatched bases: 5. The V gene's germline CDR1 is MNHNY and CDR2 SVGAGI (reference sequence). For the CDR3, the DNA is TGTGCCAGCAGTCCAGCGGGATCTACAGATACGCAGTATTTT. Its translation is CASSPAGSTDTQYF.

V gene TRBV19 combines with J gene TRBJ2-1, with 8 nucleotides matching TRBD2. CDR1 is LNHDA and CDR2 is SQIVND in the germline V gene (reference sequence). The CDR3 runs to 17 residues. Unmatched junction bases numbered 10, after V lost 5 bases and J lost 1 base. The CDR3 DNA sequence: TGTGCCAGTAGTCGAGGCGGGGGGAGACTTTCCTACAATGAGCAGTTCTTC. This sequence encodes CASSRGGGRLSYNEQFF.

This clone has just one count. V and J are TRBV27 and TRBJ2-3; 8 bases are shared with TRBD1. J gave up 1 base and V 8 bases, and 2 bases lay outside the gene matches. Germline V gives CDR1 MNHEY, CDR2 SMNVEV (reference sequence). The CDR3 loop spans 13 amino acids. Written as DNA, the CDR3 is TGTGCCAGCTGGGGACAGGGCACAGATACGCAGTATTTT. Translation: CASWGQGTDTQYF.

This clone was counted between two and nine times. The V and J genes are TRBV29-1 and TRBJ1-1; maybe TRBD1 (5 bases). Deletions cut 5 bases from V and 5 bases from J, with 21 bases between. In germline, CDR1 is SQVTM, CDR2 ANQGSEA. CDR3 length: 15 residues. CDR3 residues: CSVLGGVLGPTEAFF. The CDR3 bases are TGCAGCGTTTTGGGAGGGGTCCTCGGGCCTACTGAAGCTTTCTTT.

CDR3 sequence reads: CASSLMGSGVYNEQFF. CDR3 nucleotides: TGTGCCAGCAGCTTAATGGGTAGCGGGGTCTACAATGAGCAGTTCTTC. The chain combines TRBV7-3 with TRBJ2-1; TRBD2 aligns across 8 bases. Germline values: CDR1 SGHTA, CDR2 FQGTGA. The CDR3 length is 16 residues. Germline trimming cut 1 base from V and 3 bases from J; bases unmatched to any gene: 5. Using reference TRBV7-3 and TRBJ2-1 for the parts outside the CDR3, the full variable domain is GAGVSQTPSNKVTEKGKYVELRCDPISGHTALYWYRQSLGQGPEFLIYFQGTGAADDSGLPNDRFFAVRPEGSVSTLKIQRTERGDSAVYLCASSLMGSGVYNEQFFGPGTRLTVL.

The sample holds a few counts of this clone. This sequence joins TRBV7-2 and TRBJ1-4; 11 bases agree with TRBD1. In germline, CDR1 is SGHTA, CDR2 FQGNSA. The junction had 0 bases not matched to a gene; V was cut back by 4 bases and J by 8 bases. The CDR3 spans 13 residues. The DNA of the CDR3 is TGTGCCAGCAGCTGGACAGGGGGCGAAAAACTGTTTTTT. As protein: CASSWTGGEKLFF.

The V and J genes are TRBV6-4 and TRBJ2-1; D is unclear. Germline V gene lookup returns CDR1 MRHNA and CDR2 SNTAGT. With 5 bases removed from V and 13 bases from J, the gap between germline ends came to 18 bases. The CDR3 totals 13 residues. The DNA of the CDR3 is TGTGCCAGCAGTCAAGAAAGTAGTTATAACCAGTTCTTC. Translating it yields CASSQESSYNQFF.

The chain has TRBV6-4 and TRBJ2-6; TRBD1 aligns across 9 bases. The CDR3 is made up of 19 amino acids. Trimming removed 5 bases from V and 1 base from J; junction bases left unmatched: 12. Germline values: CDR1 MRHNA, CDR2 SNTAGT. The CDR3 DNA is TGTGCCAGCAGTCTATACCTACAGGGGGCCGTTTCTGGGGCCAACGTCCTGACTTTC. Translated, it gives CASSLYLQGAVSGANVLTF.

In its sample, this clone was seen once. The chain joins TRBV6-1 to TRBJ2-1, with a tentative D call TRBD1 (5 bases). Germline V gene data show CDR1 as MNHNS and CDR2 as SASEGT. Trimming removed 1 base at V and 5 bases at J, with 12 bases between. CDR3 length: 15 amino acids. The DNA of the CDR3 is TGTGCCAGCAGTGAAGGTGGGGCCGGGCACAATGAGCAGTTCTTC. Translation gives CASSEGGAGHNEQFF.

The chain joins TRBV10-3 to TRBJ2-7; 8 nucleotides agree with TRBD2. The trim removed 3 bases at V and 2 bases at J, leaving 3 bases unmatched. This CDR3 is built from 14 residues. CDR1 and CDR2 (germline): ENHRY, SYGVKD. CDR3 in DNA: TGTGCCATCAGTGACGGGAGGGGGGCCTACGAGCAGTACTTC. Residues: CAISDGRGAYEQYF.

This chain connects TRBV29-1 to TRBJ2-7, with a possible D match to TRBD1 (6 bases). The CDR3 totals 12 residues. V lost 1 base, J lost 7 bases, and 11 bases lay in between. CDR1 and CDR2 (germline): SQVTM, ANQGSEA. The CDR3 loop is CSVEGGRKEQYF. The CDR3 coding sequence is TGCAGCGTTGAAGGGGGGCGCAAAGAGCAGTACTTC.

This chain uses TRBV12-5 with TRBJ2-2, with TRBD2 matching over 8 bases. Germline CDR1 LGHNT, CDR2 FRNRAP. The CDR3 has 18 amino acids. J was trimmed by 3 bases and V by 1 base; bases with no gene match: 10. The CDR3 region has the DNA TGTGCTAGTGGTTTGGCCCTAGCCGGGGGGGAGTACACCGGGGAGCTGTTTTTT. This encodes CASGLALAGGEYTGELFF.

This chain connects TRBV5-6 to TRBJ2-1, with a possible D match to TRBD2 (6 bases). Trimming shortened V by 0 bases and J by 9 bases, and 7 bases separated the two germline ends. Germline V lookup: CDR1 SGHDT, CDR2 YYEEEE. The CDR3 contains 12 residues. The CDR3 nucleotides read TGTGCCAGCAGCTTGGTGGGACTTGAGCAGTTCTTC. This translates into CASSLVGLEQFF. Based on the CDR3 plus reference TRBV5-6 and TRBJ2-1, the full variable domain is DAGVTQSPTHLIKTRGQQVTLRCSPKSGHDTVSWYQQALGQGPQFIFQYYEEEERQRGNFPDRFSGHQFPNYSSELNVNALLLGDSALYLCASSLVGLEQFFGPGTRLTVL.

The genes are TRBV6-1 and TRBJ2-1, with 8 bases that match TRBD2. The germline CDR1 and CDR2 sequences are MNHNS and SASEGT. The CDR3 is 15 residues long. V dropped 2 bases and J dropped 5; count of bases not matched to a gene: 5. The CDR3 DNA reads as TGTGCCAGCAGTGAAACCGGGAGGGCCCACAATGAGCAGTTCTTC. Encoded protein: CASSETGRAHNEQFF.

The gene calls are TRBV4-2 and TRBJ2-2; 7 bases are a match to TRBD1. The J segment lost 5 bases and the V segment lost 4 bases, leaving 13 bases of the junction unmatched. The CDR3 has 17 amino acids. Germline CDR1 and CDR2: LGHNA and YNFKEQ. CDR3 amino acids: CASSPPPGQRLTGELFF. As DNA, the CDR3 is TGTGCCAGCAGCCCTCCTCCGGGACAGCGACTTACCGGGGAGCTGTTTTTT.

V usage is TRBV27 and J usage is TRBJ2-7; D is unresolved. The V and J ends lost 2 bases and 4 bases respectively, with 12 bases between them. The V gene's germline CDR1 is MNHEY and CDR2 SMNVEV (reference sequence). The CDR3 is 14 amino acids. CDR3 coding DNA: TGTGCCAGCAGTTTAGGGCCCCTTGGTTACGAGCAGTACTTC. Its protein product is CASSLGPLGYEQYF.

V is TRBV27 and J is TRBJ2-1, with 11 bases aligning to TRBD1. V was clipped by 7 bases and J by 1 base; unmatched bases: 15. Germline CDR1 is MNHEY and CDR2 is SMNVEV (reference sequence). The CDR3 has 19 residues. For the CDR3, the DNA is TGTGCCAGCAAAAGGACAGGGGGCTCTTCAGACTCGTCCTACAATGAGCAGTTCTTC. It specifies CASKRTGGSSDSSYNEQFF.